The next 30 T cell receptor beta chains were all read from a single sample in a study of shared clonotypes between healthy human individuals. Only in-frame clones appear in the TCRdb table, and some are missing; sequencing was by immunoSEQ multiplex PCR. The sample lists fewer than 850,000 clones, approximately 79% occurring once. Sequencing was carried out using memory CD4+ T cells sorted from blood. The subset is: CD45RA-negative fraction. These receptor sequences come from a woman aged 25 to 39 in good health.

V and J are TRBV18 and TRBJ2-7; 11 positions agree with TRBD2. The length of the CDR3 is 16 residues. V dropped 0 bases and J dropped 1; count of bases not matched to a gene: 2. Germline V CDR1 and CDR2: KGHSH, LQKENI. Written as DNA, the CDR3 is TGTGCCAGCTCACCACCGGGACTAGCGGCATCCTACGAGCAGTACTTC. It codes for CASSPPGLAASYEQYF. Based on the CDR3 plus reference TRBV18 and TRBJ2-7, the full variable domain is NAGVMQNPRHLVRRRGQEARLRCSPMKGHSHVYWYRQLPEEGLKFMVYLQKENIIDESGMPKERFSAEFPKEGPSILRIQQVVRGDSAAYFCASSPPGLAASYEQYFGPGTRLTVT.

About this clone itself: Other DNA variants within this sample encode the same CDR3. The chain's CDR3 is CASSISRGETQYF. The CDR3 nucleotides read TGTGCCAGTAGTATAAGTAGGGGAGAGACCCAGTACTTC. The chain joins TRBV19 to TRBJ2-5, with a weak D call TRBD1 (5 bases). Per germline, CDR1 LNHDA and CDR2 SQIVND (reference sequence). V lost 2 bases and J lost 4, with 8 bases in between. CDR3 length equals 13 residues.

The chain links TRBV19 to TRBJ1-1; TRBD1 matches at 11 bases. The J segment lost 4 bases and the V segment lost 5 bases, leaving 9 bases of the junction unmatched. The CDR3 covers 16 residues. Germline CDR1 LNHDA, CDR2 SQIVND (reference sequence). In DNA, the CDR3 is TGTGCCAGTAGTGATCCCGGGACAGGGGGGGGCACTGAAGCTTTCTTT. Residues: CASSDPGTGGGTEAFF.

The rearrangement uses TRBV30 and TRBJ2-3; 13 bases map to TRBD2. From germline, CDR1 is GTSNPN and CDR2 SVGIG (reference sequence). The CDR3 spans 16 residues. Germline trimming cut 2 bases from V and 5 bases from J; bases unmatched to any gene: 7. The CDR3 loop is CAWSPGLAGDVDTQYF. CDR3 DNA sequence: TGTGCCTGGAGTCCCGGACTAGCGGGAGATGTAGATACGCAGTATTTT. The complete variable domain, with remaining parts taken from reference TRBV30 and TRBJ2-3, reads SQTIHQWPATLVQPVGSPLSLECTVEGTSNPNLYWYRQAAGRGLQLLFYSVGIGQISSEVPQNLSASRPQDRQFILSSKKLLLSDSGFYLCAWSPGLAGDVDTQYFGPGTRLTVL.

The chain employs TRBV4-1 and TRBJ2-6; TRBD1 matches at 9 bases. CDR1 is MGHRA and CDR2 is YSYEKL in the germline V gene. The CDR3 runs to 18 residues. The junction had 7 bases not matched to a gene; V was cut back by 3 bases and J by 1 base. This CDR3 reads CASSQDRGMNSGANVLTF. The CDR3 region has the DNA TGCGCCAGCAGCCAGGACAGGGGAATGAATTCTGGGGCCAACGTCCTGACTTTC.

This clone appeared a few times. The gene calls are TRBV5-6 and TRBJ2-7; either TRBD1 or TRBD2 may fit D (5 bases each). Germline loops: CDR1 SGHDT, CDR2 YYEEEE. The CDR3 spans 13 residues. V dropped 2 bases and J dropped 3 bases, with 9 bases sitting between them. The DNA for the CDR3 is TGTGCCAGCAGCTTCGGGACGGACTACGAGCAGTACTTC. Translation gives CASSFGTDYEQYF.

The chain employs TRBV14 and TRBJ1-2; D uncertain. Trimming stripped 1 base from V and 7 bases from J, with 10 bases between. CDR3 length: 13 amino acids. Germline V gene lookup returns CDR1 SGHDN and CDR2 FVKESK. CDR3 sequence: CASSQVRGLGYTF. The DNA of the CDR3 is TGTGCCAGCAGCCAAGTGAGAGGGCTTGGCTACACCTTC. The full variable domain, with the rest looked up from reference TRBV14 and TRBJ1-2, is EAGVTQFPSHSVIEKGQTVTLRCDPISGHDNLYWYRRVMGKEIKFLLHFVKESKQDESGMPNNRFLAERTGGTYSTLKVQPAELEDSGVYFCASSQVRGLGYTFGSGTRLTVV.

V is TRBV6-4 and J is TRBJ1-5, with a tentative D call TRBD1 (5 bases). Trimming removed 0 bases at V and 6 bases at J, with 9 bases between. The CDR3 spans 14 residues. From germline, CDR1 is MRHNA and CDR2 SNTAGT. The CDR3 sequence: CASSDSWGSQPQHF. The DNA of the CDR3 is TGTGCCAGCAGTGACTCATGGGGGTCTCAGCCCCAGCATTTT.

The V call is TRBV18, the J call TRBJ1-1, with D unclear. Trimming removed 3 bases from V and 1 base from J, with 6 bases in between. Germline CDR1 is KGHSH and CDR2 is LQKENI. This CDR3 contains 13 residues. CDR3 residues: CASSPQTNTEAFF. CDR3 nucleotide sequence: TGTGCCAGCTCACCCCAAACGAACACTGAAGCTTTCTTT.

The V and J genes are TRBV11-2 and TRBJ1-1, with no clear D. The V gene lost 5 bases and the J gene lost 2 bases, with 12 bases spanning the gap. The germline gives CDR1 SGHAT, CDR2 FQNNGV. The CDR3 has 14 residues. For the CDR3, the DNA is TGTGCCAGCAGCCGATGGGCGGGAAACACTGAAGCTTTCTTT. Translated, it gives CASSRWAGNTEAFF.

In DNA, the CDR3 is TGTGCCAGCAGTTTGGCTCGGACAGACAATGGCTACACCTTC. This gives the protein CASSLARTDNGYTF. The genes are TRBV28 and TRBJ1-2; tentative D call: TRBD1 (6 bases). Trimming took 3 bases from V and 6 from J, leaving 14 bases between them. This CDR3 is 14 amino acids long. The germline V gene has CDR1 MDHEN and CDR2 SYDVKM.

The chain uses TRBV18 and TRBJ1-5; D is possibly TRBD1 (5 bases). The CDR3 loop spans 15 amino acids. The ends were cut back, 3 bases at V and 6 bases at J, with 15 bases in the middle. Germline V gene data show CDR1 as KGHSH and CDR2 as LQKENI. The CDR3, as DNA: TGTGCCAGCTCACCGACCCCCGCGGGGCGTCAGCCCCAGCATTTT. Its protein product is CASSPTPAGRQPQHF.

This chain links TRBV5-1 with TRBJ2-7; the match to TRBD2 covers 10 bases. Germline V gives CDR1 SGHRS, CDR2 YFSETQ. The CDR3 extends over 14 amino acids. After removal of 4 bases from V and 7 bases from J, the junction contained 8 bases not matched to a gene. CDR3 coding DNA: TGCGCCAGCAGCCAGCTAGCGGGAGCTAGGGAGCAGTACTTC. Translating it yields CASSQLAGAREQYF.

Concerning this clone: Other nucleotide sequences from this sample produce the same CDR3. The rearrangement joins TRBV11-2 to TRBJ2-1; 10 bases map to TRBD2. The V gene end was trimmed by 3 bases and the J gene end by 5 bases; junction bases not matched to a gene: 4. This CDR3 is built from 15 residues. Per germline, CDR1 SGHAT and CDR2 FQNNGV. In DNA, the CDR3 is TGTGCCAGCAGCTTCGGACTAGCGGAAAACAATGAGCAGTTCTTC. This gives the protein CASSFGLAENNEQFF.

V gene TRBV28 combines with J gene TRBJ2-7; TRBD2 aligns across 7 bases. The V and J ends lost 6 bases and 1 base, in that order; junction bases with no gene match: 9. Germline V gives CDR1 MDHEN, CDR2 SYDVKM. This CDR3 has 15 residues. The CDR3: CASRNSGGASYEQYF. The CDR3 DNA follows: TGTGCCAGCAGAAATTCGGGGGGAGCGTCCTACGAGCAGTACTTC.

This clone showed up just a few times. The CDR3 DNA reads TGTGCCAGCAGCGTAGGGCTGGAGGGGACCATTTACGAGCAGTACTTC. This sequence encodes CASSVGLEGTIYEQYF. This chain uses TRBV9 with TRBJ2-7; a weak D match, TRBD2 (6 bases). CDR1 is SGDLS and CDR2 is YYNGEE in the germline V gene. With 0 bases removed from V and 4 bases from J, the gap between germline ends came to 17 bases. The CDR3 totals 16 residues.

The chain has TRBV19 and TRBJ1-1, with D possibly being TRBD1 (6 bases). Germline V gives CDR1 LNHDA, CDR2 SQIVND (reference sequence). Trimming took 7 bases from V and 2 from J, leaving 14 bases between them. The CDR3 totals 14 residues. In nucleotides, the CDR3 is TGTGCCAGTAAGTCGCAGGGGTTAAACACTGAAGCTTTCTTT. It encodes CASKSQGLNTEAFF.

The V call is TRBV18, the J call TRBJ2-2, with 8 bases matching TRBD2. Germline V gives CDR1 KGHSH, CDR2 LQKENI. The J segment lost 7 bases and the V segment lost 0 bases, leaving 7 bases of the junction unmatched. There are 16 residues in the CDR3. CDR3 region: CASSPPTKREYGELFF. CDR3 nucleotide sequence: TGTGCCAGCTCACCACCAACAAAGCGGGAGTACGGGGAGCTGTTTTTT.

The chain has TRBV2 and TRBJ2-1; either TRBD1 or TRBD2 may supply D (8 bases each). Germline V gives CDR1 SNHLY, CDR2 FYNNEI. This CDR3 comprises 19 residues. Trimming removed 8 bases from V and 6 bases from J, with 32 bases in between. The CDR3 DNA reads as TGTGCCAGCCCTGGACAGGGTCGCGAAGGAAGCGGGAGCCGCAATGAGCAGTTCTTC. This sequence encodes CASPGQGREGSGSRNEQFF.

This clone was observed a few times. The rearrangement links TRBV7-9 to TRBJ2-7; D call uncertain. CDR3 length equals 12 residues. Trimming pared 7 bases from V and 12 bases from J, leaving 19 bases between. CDR1 is SEHNR, CDR2 FQNEAQ, per germline (reference sequence). The chain's CDR3 is CASTRLSYVPYF. The CDR3 DNA is TGTGCCAGCACCCGACTTTCTTATGTCCCGTACTTC.

This clone occurred a few times. The chain is built from TRBV7-9 and TRBJ2-3; maybe TRBD2 (6 bases). Germline lookup yields CDR1 SEHNR and CDR2 FQNEAQ (reference sequence). Trimming stripped 5 bases from V and 4 bases from J, with 19 bases between. The CDR3 is 16 residues long. The CDR3 nucleotides read TGTGCCAGCAGCCAGGGACTCCCCCGTGAGCCAGATACGCAGTATTTT. It codes for CASSQGLPREPDTQYF.

This clone was detected a few times. This rearrangement joins TRBV6-1 to TRBJ1-4; the match to TRBD1 covers 9 bases. The CDR3 contains 18 residues. V trimming: 2 bases; J trimming: 0 bases; junction bases outside the gene matches: 7. Germline CDR1 reads MNHNS; CDR2 reads SASEGT. The CDR3 sequence: CASSETGTGLPTNEKLFF. The CDR3 DNA reads TGTGCCAGCAGTGAAACCGGGACAGGGCTTCCAACTAATGAAAAACTGTTTTTT.

The gene calls are TRBV28 and TRBJ2-7; possibly TRBD2 for D (5 bases). The length of the CDR3 is 16 residues. The germline V and J ends were trimmed by 3 bases and 4 bases, with 19 bases remaining between them. Germline CDR1 reads MDHEN; CDR2 reads SYDVKM. The CDR3 DNA follows: TGTGCCAGCAGTTTCCCGGTCCTTGGGAGTTCTTACGAGCAGTACTTC. Residues: CASSFPVLGSSYEQYF. The complete variable domain, with remaining parts taken from reference TRBV28 and TRBJ2-7, reads DVKVTQSSRYLVKRTGEKVFLECVQDMDHENMFWYRQDPGLGLRLIYFSYDVKMKEKGDIPEGYSVSREKKERFSLILESASTNQTSMYLCASSFPVLGSSYEQYFGPGTRLTVT.

This chain connects TRBV11-1 to TRBJ1-3; perhaps TRBD1 as D (6 bases). The CDR3 extends over 16 amino acids. The V gene lost 0 bases and the J gene lost 8 bases, with 17 bases spanning the gap. Germline lookup yields CDR1 SGHAT and CDR2 FQDESV (reference sequence). CDR3 protein: CASSLAPGHLGHTIYF. The CDR3 DNA sequence: TGTGCCAGCAGCTTAGCTCCGGGACACCTCGGCCACACCATATATTTT.

The count of this clone is one. V gene TRBV7-6 combines with J gene TRBJ2-2, with 8 bases that match TRBD2. This CDR3 has 15 residues. Trimming at V came to 7 bases and at J to 3 bases, leaving 7 bases not matched to a gene. Germline V CDR1 and CDR2: SGHVS, FNYEAQ. The CDR3 here is CASTPGGGYTGELFF. For the CDR3, the DNA is TGTGCCAGCACCCCCGGGGGGGGTTACACCGGGGAGCTGTTTTTT. Together with reference TRBV7-6 and TRBJ2-2, the CDR3 gives the full variable domain: GAGVSQSPRYKVTKRGQDVALRCDPISGHVSLYWYRQALGQGPEFLTYFNYEAQQDKSGLPNDRFSAERPEGSISTLTIQRTEQRDSAMYRCASTPGGGYTGELFFGEGSRLTVL.

The V gene is TRBV29-1, the J gene TRBJ1-1; D might be TRBD1 (5 bases). Germline-derived CDR1 and CDR2 are SQVTM and ANQGSEA. CDR3 length equals 14 residues. The V end lost 4 bases, the J end lost 0 bases, and 12 bases lay between the germline ends. The CDR3 here is CSVGRGALNTEAFF. DNA of the CDR3: TGCAGCGTTGGAAGAGGGGCACTGAACACTGAAGCTTTCTTT.

This clone was counted only a few times. V is TRBV5-1 and J is TRBJ2-5; no firm D call. Trimming removed 4 bases at V and 2 bases at J, with 9 bases between. Germline V gene data show CDR1 as SGHRS and CDR2 as YFSETQ. This CDR3 is built from 13 residues. CDR3 sequence reads: CASSGPSQETQYF. Written as DNA, the CDR3 is TGCGCCAGCAGCGGGCCTTCACAAGAGACCCAGTACTTC.

CDR3 sequence (DNA): TGTGCCAGCAGCCAAGATATCTCCTACGAGCAGTACTTC. Its protein is CASSQDISYEQYF. The chain recombines TRBV9 with TRBJ2-7; D is ambiguous. This CDR3 is 13 amino acids long. V lost 4 bases to trimming and J lost 0 bases, with 8 bases between them. In germline, CDR1 is SGDLS, CDR2 YYNGEE.

This chain links TRBV27 with TRBJ2-1, with D maybe TRBD2 (9 bases). The CDR3 length is 17 residues. Trimming took 6 bases from V and 6 from J, leaving 24 bases between them. Germline loops: CDR1 MNHEY, CDR2 SMNVEV (reference sequence). CDR3 in DNA: TGTGCCAGCAGCCAACCCAGGGGGCTAGCGGGAATCAATGAGCAGTTCTTC. It is translated as CASSQPRGLAGINEQFF.

The gene calls are TRBV28 and TRBJ2-7; the match to TRBD2 covers 7 bases. The CDR3 spans 16 residues. Germline V gene sequence: CDR1 MDHEN, CDR2 SYDVKM. V trimming: 5 bases; J trimming: 4 bases; junction bases outside the gene matches: 14. The chain's CDR3 is CASSTPGRLAFYEQYF. The CDR3 DNA reads TGTGCCAGCAGTACTCCGGGGCGACTAGCCTTTTACGAGCAGTACTTC.